These T cell receptor beta chains were read from a single sample in a study of cytomegalovirus exposure and HLA in healthy donors. Clones were sequenced by immunoSEQ multiplex PCR, and TCRdb holds only the in-frame ones, with some missing. The data hold 120,000 or so clones, with 80% observed a single time. The sequenced sample was PBMCs. These receptors all come from a man aged 30 to 45 in good health and CMV-seropositive. The CDR3 runs from the conserved cysteine through the conserved F or W. Each record gives: D gene, clone size, V gene, J gene, CDR3 DNA, CDR3 protein. The D gene is left open where the match is weak. A clone size is listed for some rows: how often the clone was seen (once, few, many), or a class if it is expanded.

.,.,TRBV19,TRBJ1-6,TGTGCCAGTGGAATAGGGGCTCCCCCATCACCCCTCCACTTT,CASGIGAPPSPLHF
TRBD1,.,TRBV29-1,TRBJ1-4,TGCAGCGTTGAAGGGGACAGGGGAGGTGAAAAACTGTTTTTT,CSVEGDRGGEKLFF
TRBD2,.,TRBV4-1,TRBJ2-2,TGCGCCAGCAGCCAATTTGCGGGGGGGCTCGGGAACACCGGGGAGCTGTTTTTT,CASSQFAGGLGNTGELFF
.,.,TRBV29-1,TRBJ2-7,TGCAGCGTTGGCCAGGGGATTCCCGAGCAGTACTTC,CSVGQGIPEQYF
.,.,TRBV27,TRBJ2-7,TGTGCCAGCAGTTTATATGGGGGCGCCTACGAGCAGTACTTC,CASSLYGGAYEQYF
.,.,TRBV19,TRBJ1-4,TGTGCCAGTAGGACAGTCCTTTCAACTAATGAAAAACTGTTTTTT,CASRTVLSTNEKLFF
TRBD1,.,TRBV9,TRBJ2-1,TGTGCCAGCAGCGTAGGTGGGACAGGGAACAATGAGCAGTTCTTC,CASSVGGTGNNEQFF
TRBD1,few,TRBV7-8,TRBJ1-6,TGTGCCAGCAGCTTCACAGGGGACTCACCCCTCCACTTT,CASSFTGDSPLHF
TRBD2,.,TRBV9,TRBJ2-3,TGTGCCAGCAGCGTTTGGCGGGGGAGCACAGATACGCAGTATTTT,CASSVWRGSTDTQYF
.,.,TRBV5-1,TRBJ2-3,TGCGCCAGCAGCTTGGTGGGAGCGAAGACAGATACGCAGTATTTT,CASSLVGAKTDTQYF
.,.,TRBV4-1,TRBJ1-2,TGCGCCAGCAGTCCGAGACAGAACCTTCAGGACTATGGCTACACCTTC,CASSPRQNLQDYGYTF
.,.,TRBV11-2,TRBJ2-3,TGTGCCAGCAGCTCCCTAGGTGACAGGCCCACCCTTACGCAGTATTTT,CASSSLGDRPTLTQYF
.,.,TRBV19,TRBJ1-1,TGTGCCAGTTCCCGGACAGCCAACACTGAAGCTTTCTTT,CASSRTANTEAFF
TRBD2,few,TRBV19,TRBJ2-1,TGTGCCAGTAGTCGAAGCGGGGGGGCCATCAATGAGCAGTTCTTC,CASSRSGGAINEQFF
.,.,TRBV6-1,TRBJ1-6,TGTGCCAGCAGCTCGCAGTTGAATTCACCCCTCCACTTT,CASSSQLNSPLHF
.,.,TRBV4-1,TRBJ1-2,TGCGCCAGCAGCCTAGCGGGGAGCCCTCCTTATGGCTACACCTTC,CASSLAGSPPYGYTF
.,.,TRBV7-3,TRBJ1-4,TGTGCCAGCAGCGCAGGTCTACGAAGAGATGAAAAACTGTTTTTT,CASSAGLRRDEKLFF
.,.,TRBV5-8,TRBJ1-5,TGTGCCAGCAGCGTCCGGGGGGTCAGCAATCAGCCCCAGCATTTT,CASSVRGVSNQPQHF
.,.,TRBV11-1,TRBJ1-4,TGTGCCAGCAGCTTAACACAGGAAAAACTGTTTTTT,CASSLTQEKLFF
.,.,TRBV5-6,TRBJ1-6,TGTGCCAGCAGTGACCAGGGATTGGGGAATTCACCCCTCCACTTT,CASSDQGLGNSPLHF
TRBD1,.,TRBV19,TRBJ1-3,TGTGCCAGTAGTCCCGGGACAGGGGGAGTTGGAAACACCATATATTTT,CASSPGTGGVGNTIYF
.,.,TRBV7-8,TRBJ2-2,TGTGCCAGCAGCCCCGGGATTCAAAAGGTTATCGGGGAGCTGTTTTTT,CASSPGIQKVIGELFF
TRBD1,once,TRBV10-3,TRBJ1-1,TGTGCCAGCCGGACAGGGTGGGATGAAGCTTTCTTT,CASRTGWDEAFF
TRBD1,.,TRBV6-5,TRBJ1-1,TGTGCCAGCAGTATCCGGGACAGGGGCACTGAAGCTTTCTTT,CASSIRDRGTEAFF
TRBD1,.,TRBV11-2,TRBJ1-2,TGTGCCAGCAGTAGGGACAGTGACTATGGCTACACCTTC,CASSRDSDYGYTF
.,.,TRBV4-2,TRBJ2-1,TGTGCCAGCAGCCGAGATAGGGGAGGAGCCGATGAGCAGTTCTTC,CASSRDRGGADEQFF
.,.,TRBV7-8,TRBJ1-4,TGTGCCAGCAGCTTAGATCGTACCGACTGGGTCCATAATGAAAAACTGTTTTTT,CASSLDRTDWVHNEKLFF
.,.,TRBV6-4,TRBJ2-6,TGTGCCAGCAGTGACTCCCTGGGGGCCAACGTCCTGACTTTC,CASSDSLGANVLTF
.,.,TRBV27,TRBJ1-6,TGTGCCAGCAGTTTAGGGGGGATCGACGGTTCACCCCTCCACTTT,CASSLGGIDGSPLHF
.,.,TRBV5-1,TRBJ1-5,TGCGCCAGCAGCCTAGACAGCTCCAATCAGCCCCAGCATTTT,CASSLDSSNQPQHF
TRBD2,.,TRBV7-6,TRBJ2-3,TGTGCCAGCAGCTTAGCGCGTGGTAGCGGGGGCACAGATACGCAGTATTTT,CASSLARGSGGTDTQYF